The rows below give T cell receptor beta chains drawn from one sample of a study of T-cell reconstitution after alpha-beta-depleted transplantation in children. TCRdb passed the PCR reads through MiXCR, listing each CDR3 protein once. The table lists around 16,000 distinct CDR3 sequences, approximately 5.2% of them singletons. The sample in question was PBMCs, obtained before TCRalphabeta/CD19-depleted stem cell transplant. These receptors came from a boy aged 5-17 years with acute lymphoblastic leukemia, due to receive a stem cell transplant. Each CDR3 is given with its conserved first and last residue. D genes are given only for firm matches. Only some rows state a clone size, as once, few, many or a class for expanded clones.

J gene: TRBJ2-3; D gene: .; V gene: TRBV27; clone size: many; CDR3 DNA: TGTGCCAGCAGTTTCTCGCCAGATACGCAGTATTTT; CDR3 protein: CASSFSPDTQYF
J gene: TRBJ2-1; D gene: .; V gene: TRBV20-1; clone size: .; CDR3 DNA: TGCAGTGCTTTTCTAGGTGAGCAGTTCTTC; CDR3 protein: CSAFLGEQFF
J gene: TRBJ2-5; D gene: TRBD2; V gene: TRBV7-2; clone size: many; CDR3 DNA: TGTGCCAGCAGCTTCATGGGAGGTCCAGCGGGGCGGCAAGAGACCCAGTACTTC; CDR3 protein: CASSFMGGPAGRQETQYF
J gene: TRBJ2-1; D gene: TRBD1; V gene: TRBV4-1; clone size: medium-sized; CDR3 DNA: TGCGCCAGCAGCCAAGAGACAGGGCCTTACAATGAGCAGTTCTTC; CDR3 protein: CASSQETGPYNEQFF
J gene: TRBJ2-1; D gene: TRBD2; V gene: TRBV28; clone size: many; CDR3 DNA: TGTGCCAGCAGTTCAGGGACTAGCTCCTACAATGAGCAGTTCTTC; CDR3 protein: CASSSGTSSYNEQFF
J gene: TRBJ1-1; D gene: .; V gene: TRBV20-1; clone size: many; CDR3 DNA: TGCAGTGCTAAGTTGGGACTAGAAGCTTTCTTT; CDR3 protein: CSAKLGLEAFF
J gene: TRBJ2-5; D gene: TRBD1; V gene: TRBV7-9; clone size: many; CDR3 DNA: TGTGCCAGCAGGTGGACAGGAGCAGAAGAGACCCAGTACTTC; CDR3 protein: CASRWTGAEETQYF
J gene: TRBJ1-2; D gene: .; V gene: TRBV13; clone size: many; CDR3 DNA: TGTGCCAGCAGCCTGGTTGGGTGGGCTAACTATGGCTACACCTTC; CDR3 protein: CASSLVGWANYGYTF
J gene: TRBJ2-1; D gene: TRBD1; V gene: TRBV9; clone size: medium-sized; CDR3 DNA: TGTGCCAGCAGCGTATCCCCAGGGGGCTCAAATGAGCAGTTCTTC; CDR3 protein: CASSVSPGGSNEQFF
J gene: TRBJ2-2; D gene: .; V gene: TRBV4-2; clone size: once; CDR3 DNA: TGTGCCATCGGCCCTGGTATCCTTTGGTCTACGAACACCGGGGAGCTGTTTTTT; CDR3 protein: CAIGPGILWSTNTGELFF
J gene: TRBJ2-7; D gene: .; V gene: TRBV11-3; clone size: many; CDR3 DNA: TGTGCCAGCAGCTTTGGGTTCCCCCTCGAGCAGTACTTC; CDR3 protein: CASSFGFPLEQYF
J gene: TRBJ1-4; D gene: .; V gene: TRBV20-1; clone size: many; CDR3 DNA: TGCAGTGCTGCGGGGGGGGCTAATGAAAAACTGTTTTTT; CDR3 protein: CSAAGGANEKLFF
J gene: TRBJ2-6; D gene: .; V gene: TRBV18; clone size: .; CDR3 DNA: TGTGCCAGCTCACCGTCTACAGGACGCGGGGCCAACGTCCTGACTTTC; CDR3 protein: CASSPSTGRGANVLTF
J gene: TRBJ2-7; D gene: .; V gene: TRBV5-5; clone size: many; CDR3 DNA: TGTGCCAGCAGCTTACCTCGGTCCTACGAGCAGTACTTC; CDR3 protein: CASSLPRSYEQYF
J gene: TRBJ1-1; D gene: .; V gene: TRBV19; clone size: many; CDR3 DNA: TGTGCCAGTAGTTTCTTCGGACAACTTGAAGCTTTCTTT; CDR3 protein: CASSFFGQLEAFF
J gene: TRBJ2-2; D gene: .; V gene: TRBV6-2/TRBV6-3; clone size: many; CDR3 DNA: TGTGCCAGCAGTTACGCCGGCAGACACACCGGGGAGCTGTTTTTT; CDR3 protein: CASSYAGRHTGELFF
J gene: TRBJ1-2; D gene: TRBD1; V gene: TRBV5-1; clone size: many; CDR3 DNA: TGCGCCAGCAGGCGGGGACAGGGAGACTATGGCTACACCTTC; CDR3 protein: CASRRGQGDYGYTF
J gene: TRBJ2-1; D gene: .; V gene: TRBV29-1; clone size: few; CDR3 DNA: TGCAGCGTTAACCCCGGACCGGGAACCTCGAGCTCCTACAATGAGCAGTTCTTC; CDR3 protein: CSVNPGPGTSSSYNEQFF
J gene: TRBJ2-3; D gene: TRBD1; V gene: TRBV7-8; clone size: many; CDR3 DNA: TGTGCCAGCAGCAGGGACAGAATTCCTGGCACAGATACGCAGTATTTT; CDR3 protein: CASSRDRIPGTDTQYF
J gene: TRBJ2-2; D gene: .; V gene: TRBV28; clone size: .; CDR3 DNA: TGTGCCAGCAGCCCGCTAGCCAATCTGAACACCGGGGAGCTGTTTTTT; CDR3 protein: CASSPLANLNTGELFF
J gene: TRBJ2-5; D gene: .; V gene: TRBV3-1; clone size: few; CDR3 DNA: TGTGCCAGCACCATGCAGGGGGGACTAGAAGGAGAGCAAGAGACCCAGTACTTC; CDR3 protein: CASTMQGGLEGEQETQYF
J gene: TRBJ1-1; D gene: TRBD1; V gene: TRBV19; clone size: many; CDR3 DNA: TGTGCCAGTAGTAGCTACAGGGGGAGCACTGAAGCTTTCTTT; CDR3 protein: CASSSYRGSTEAFF
J gene: TRBJ2-1; D gene: TRBD2; V gene: TRBV6-2/TRBV6-3; clone size: many; CDR3 DNA: TGTGCCAGCGCCCAACTAGCGGGGGGCGGAAATGAGCAGTTCTTC; CDR3 protein: CASAQLAGGGNEQFF
J gene: TRBJ2-2; D gene: .; V gene: TRBV4-3; clone size: many; CDR3 DNA: TGCGCCAGCAGTTTCGGTGGCTTGAGCACCGGGGAGCTGTTTTTT; CDR3 protein: CASSFGGLSTGELFF
J gene: TRBJ1-2; D gene: TRBD1; V gene: TRBV4-2; clone size: few; CDR3 DNA: TGTGCCATCAGCCCCGGGACAGGGAATGGCTACACCTTC; CDR3 protein: CAISPGTGNGYTF
J gene: TRBJ2-2; D gene: .; V gene: TRBV5-1; clone size: many; CDR3 DNA: TGCGCCAGCAGCTTGGGACAAAACACCGGGGAGCAGTTTTTT; CDR3 protein: CASSLGQNTGEQFF
J gene: TRBJ2-6; D gene: .; V gene: TRBV7-9; clone size: medium-sized; CDR3 DNA: TGTGCCAGCAGCGTTACAGAATCTGGGGCCAACGTCCTGACTTTC; CDR3 protein: CASSVTESGANVLTF
J gene: TRBJ2-2; D gene: .; V gene: TRBV7-8; clone size: many; CDR3 DNA: TGTGCCAGCAGCGAGAAACCAACCTACACTCAGGCTGCGAACACCGGGGAGCTGTTTTTT; CDR3 protein: CASSEKPTYTQAANTGELFF